This T cell receptor (beta chain) was recorded in a study of blood T cell repertoires in COVID-19 (TCRdb year 2020). With regard to the full study: Samples from collaborators originated in the United States, Italy and Spain and spanned both the acute and convalescent phases of COVID-19. Samples came from the ongoing ImmuneRACE study (first 160 participants) plus 1,254 subjects from 6 global collaborators. Deeply sampled blood TCRbeta repertoires from subjects exposed to, actively infected with, or recovered from COVID-19 were included in the dataset. The material from the prospective study consisted of cDNA or gDNA derived from T cells, B-cell-depleted T cells, or PBMCs. Nearly every sample came with metadata listing a de-identified subject ID, COVID-19 status, age in years and sex. The repertoires were released in a freely available public database meant as a resource for research on the immune response to SARS-CoV-2. Where HLA class I and class II types were available, the types were taken from metadata supplied by the sample provider, not from assay-based typing. Points the paper makes about the study in general: The quantity of clinical and demographic metadata differed by source and by participant and was supplied without curation.

V and J are truncated by 7 bases and 3 bases respectively, leaving an intervening sequence of 24 bases. The CDR3 measures 17 amino acids from cysteine to phenylalanine. Left in the record is the CDR3 DNA by itself, 51 bases read in frame from the first base. Reading the germline V gene (reference sequence) gives CDR1 LNHDA and CDR2 SQIVND. Details on this clone: Its antigen is not yet known. No base quality information exists; no much larger clone differs at one position.

TCRbeta CDR3 regions were amplified from genomic DNA using the immunoSEQ Assay, a bias-controlled multiplex PCR. In the authors' own workflow: The number of nucleated cells in each sample was estimated from the amplification of reference gene primers within the assay. To quantify the absolute abundance of each unique TCRbeta CDR3 rearrangement, sequence reads were collapsed and filtered. For each sample, productive Simpson clonality was calculated as the square root of Simpson's diversity index over productive rearrangements. The source is immuneACCESS, and TCRdb retained only in-frame sequences with V and J called. Part of the clones is not carried over; for the studies checked, unresolved V genes explain less than half of this, and the remainder is unexplained. That table supplies the V and J calls and clone size; D and trimming were determined from the DNA. The sample records 80,000 to 95,000 clones, more than 70% of which are singletons. Roughly 15% of the sample is held by the ten biggest clonotypes.

Each collaborating institution followed its own protocols to collect whole blood in K2EDTA tubes. For TCRbeta analysis, collaborators shipped samples as frozen whole blood, isolated PBMCs, or DNA extracted from either of those sample types. Sequenced material: peripheral blood. This chain joins TRBV19 to TRBJ1-2, with no reliable assignment of the D segment. This clonotype was obtained from a woman aged 65 to 85 with acute or convalescent COVID-19. The sequence in DNA is TGTGCCAGTACCACGGAGAGAGCATCCTACGGAGACTATGGCTACACCTTC. This translates into CASTTERASYGDYGYTF.